This T cell receptor (beta chain) is from a study of T cell repertoires in cytomegalovirus infection. Overall study context: Recently identified HLA-C-restricted CMV epitopes and well-studied HLA-B-restricted CMV epitopes were used by the study. Signatures in public TCR beta sequences pointed to both CMV infection and matching HLA type.

TCRdb independently ran MiXCR on the reads; one entry per CDR3 protein. The table has some 920,000 distinct CDR3 sequences, approximately 31% seen once. Comment on this clonotype: The target antigen is unknown.

The length of the CDR3 is 15 residues. The junction had 14 bases not matched to a gene; V was cut back by 11 bases and J by 5 bases. Germline V CDR1 and CDR2: SNHLY, FYNNEI. The J gene is TRBJ2-1, the V gene TRBV2; TRBD2 agrees at 8 bases. This TCR was recovered from a human donor in good health (CMV status not recorded). Some clones in this sample may be carry-over from other donors' samples. This material consisted of cultured CD8+ T cells from PBMCs, taken from culture after CMV antigen stimulation. CDR3 protein: CAGLFGGGPHNEQFF. The DNA for the CDR3 is TGTGCCGGTCTATTCGGGGGGGGGCCCCACAATGAGCAGTTCTTC.